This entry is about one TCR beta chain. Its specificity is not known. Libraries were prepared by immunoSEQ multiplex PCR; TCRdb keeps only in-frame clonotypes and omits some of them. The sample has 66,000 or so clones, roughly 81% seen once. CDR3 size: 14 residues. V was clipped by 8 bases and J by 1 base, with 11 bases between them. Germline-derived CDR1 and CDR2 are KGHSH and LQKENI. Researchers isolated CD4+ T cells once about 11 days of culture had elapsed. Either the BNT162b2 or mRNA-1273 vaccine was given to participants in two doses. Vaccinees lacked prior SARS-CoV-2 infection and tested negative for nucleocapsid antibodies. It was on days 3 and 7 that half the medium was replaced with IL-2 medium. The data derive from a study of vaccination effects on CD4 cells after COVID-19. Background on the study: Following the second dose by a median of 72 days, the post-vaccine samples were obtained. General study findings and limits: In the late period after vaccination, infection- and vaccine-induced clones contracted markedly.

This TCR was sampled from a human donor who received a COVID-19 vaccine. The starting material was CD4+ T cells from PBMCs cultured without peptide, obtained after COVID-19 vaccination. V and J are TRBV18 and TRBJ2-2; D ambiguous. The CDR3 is CASVQGVNTGELFF. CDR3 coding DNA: TGTGCCAGCGTACAAGGTGTGAACACCGGGGAGCTGTTTTTT.